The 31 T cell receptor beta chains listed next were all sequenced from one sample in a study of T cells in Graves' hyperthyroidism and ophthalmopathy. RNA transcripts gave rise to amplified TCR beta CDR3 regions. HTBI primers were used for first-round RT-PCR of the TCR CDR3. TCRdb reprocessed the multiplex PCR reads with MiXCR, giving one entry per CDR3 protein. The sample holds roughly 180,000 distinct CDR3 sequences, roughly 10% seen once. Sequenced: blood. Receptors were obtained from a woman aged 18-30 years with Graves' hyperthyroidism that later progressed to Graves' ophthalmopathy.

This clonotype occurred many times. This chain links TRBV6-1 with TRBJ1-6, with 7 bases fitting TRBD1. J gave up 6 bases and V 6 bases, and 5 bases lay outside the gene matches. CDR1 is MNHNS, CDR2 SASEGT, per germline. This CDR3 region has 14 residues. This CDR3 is CASSTGQINSPLHF. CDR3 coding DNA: TGTGCCAGCAGCACGGGACAGATTAATTCACCCCTCCACTTT.

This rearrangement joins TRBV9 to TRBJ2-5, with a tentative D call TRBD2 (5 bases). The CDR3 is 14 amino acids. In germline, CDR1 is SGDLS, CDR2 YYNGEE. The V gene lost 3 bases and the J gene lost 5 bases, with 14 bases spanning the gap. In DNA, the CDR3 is TGTGCCAGCAGCGCTAGCTCGGGGTTTGAGACCCAGTACTTC. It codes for CASSASSGFETQYF.

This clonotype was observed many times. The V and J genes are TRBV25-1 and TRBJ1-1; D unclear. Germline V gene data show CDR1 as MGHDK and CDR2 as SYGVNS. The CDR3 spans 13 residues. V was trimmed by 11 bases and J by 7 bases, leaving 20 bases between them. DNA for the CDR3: TGTGCCTCGGAGAAAGACCCCTGGGGTGAAGCTTTCTTT. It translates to CASEKDPWGEAFF.

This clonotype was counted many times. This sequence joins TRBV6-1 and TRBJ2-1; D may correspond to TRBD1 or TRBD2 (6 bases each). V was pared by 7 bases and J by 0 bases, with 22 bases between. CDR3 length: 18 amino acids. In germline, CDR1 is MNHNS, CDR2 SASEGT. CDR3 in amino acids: CASKRGLGGATSYNEQFF. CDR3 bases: TGTGCCAGCAAGCGCGGGCTGGGGGGCGCTACCTCCTACAATGAGCAGTTCTTC.

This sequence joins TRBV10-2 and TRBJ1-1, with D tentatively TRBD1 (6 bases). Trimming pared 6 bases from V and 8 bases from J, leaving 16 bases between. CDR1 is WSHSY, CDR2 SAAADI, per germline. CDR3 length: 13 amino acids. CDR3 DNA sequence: TGCGCCAGCAGATTATACCAGGGACAAGAAGCTTTCTTT. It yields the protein CASRLYQGQEAFF.

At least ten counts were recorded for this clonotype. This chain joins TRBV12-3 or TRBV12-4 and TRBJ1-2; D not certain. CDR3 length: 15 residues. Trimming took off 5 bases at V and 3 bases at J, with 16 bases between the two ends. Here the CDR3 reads CASSIRRLRDYGYTF. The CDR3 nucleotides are TGTGCCAGCAGTATAAGACGCCTGAGGGACTATGGCTACACCTTC.

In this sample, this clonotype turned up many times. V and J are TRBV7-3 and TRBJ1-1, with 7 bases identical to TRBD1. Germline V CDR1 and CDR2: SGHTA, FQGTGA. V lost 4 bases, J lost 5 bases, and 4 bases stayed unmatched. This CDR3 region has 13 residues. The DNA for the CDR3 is TGTGCCAGCAGCTCCCACAGGGGTACTGAAGCTTTCTTT. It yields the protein CASSSHRGTEAFF.

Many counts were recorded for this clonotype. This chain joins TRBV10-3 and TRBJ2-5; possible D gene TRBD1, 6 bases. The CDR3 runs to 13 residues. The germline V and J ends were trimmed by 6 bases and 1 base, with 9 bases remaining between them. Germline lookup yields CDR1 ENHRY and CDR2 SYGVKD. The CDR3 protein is CAISWDIQETQYF. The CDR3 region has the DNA TGTGCCATCAGCTGGGACATCCAAGAGACCCAGTACTTC.

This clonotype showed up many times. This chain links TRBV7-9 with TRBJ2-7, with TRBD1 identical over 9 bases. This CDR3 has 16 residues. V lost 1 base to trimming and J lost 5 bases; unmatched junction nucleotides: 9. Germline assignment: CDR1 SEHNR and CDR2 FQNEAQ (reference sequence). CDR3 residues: CASSLGGTGTRDEQYF. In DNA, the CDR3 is TGTGCCAGCAGCTTAGGAGGGACAGGGACTCGCGACGAGCAGTACTTC.

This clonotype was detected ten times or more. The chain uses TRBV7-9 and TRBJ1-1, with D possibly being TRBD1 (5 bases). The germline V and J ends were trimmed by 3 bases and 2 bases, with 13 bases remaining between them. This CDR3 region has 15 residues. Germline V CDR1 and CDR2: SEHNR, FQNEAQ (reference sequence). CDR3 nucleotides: TGTGCCAGCAGCTTTGATCTCGGACAAAACACTGAAGCTTTCTTT. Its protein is CASSFDLGQNTEAFF.

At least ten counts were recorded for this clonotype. The CDR3 loop is CSASVQETQYF. The CDR3 DNA sequence: TGCAGTGCCAGCGTTCAAGAGACCCAGTACTTC. The J gene is TRBJ2-5, the V gene TRBV20-1; D is undetermined. Germline V CDR1 and CDR2: DFQATT, SNEGSKA (reference sequence). Trimming took 6 bases from V and 2 from J, leaving 7 bases between them. The CDR3 loop spans 11 amino acids.

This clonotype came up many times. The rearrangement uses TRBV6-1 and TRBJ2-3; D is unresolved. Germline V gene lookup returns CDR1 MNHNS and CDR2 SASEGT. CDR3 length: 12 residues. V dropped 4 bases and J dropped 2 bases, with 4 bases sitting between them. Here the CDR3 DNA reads TGTGCCAGCAGTGGGGACACAGATACGCAGTATTTT. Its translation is CASSGDTDTQYF.

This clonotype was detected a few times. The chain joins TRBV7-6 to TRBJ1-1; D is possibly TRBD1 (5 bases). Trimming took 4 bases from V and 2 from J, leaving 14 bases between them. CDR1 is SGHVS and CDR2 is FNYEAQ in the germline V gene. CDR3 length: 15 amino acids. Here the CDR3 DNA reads TGTGCCAGCAGCTCCGGGGGAGGGTCAAACACTGAAGCTTTCTTT. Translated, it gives CASSSGGGSNTEAFF.

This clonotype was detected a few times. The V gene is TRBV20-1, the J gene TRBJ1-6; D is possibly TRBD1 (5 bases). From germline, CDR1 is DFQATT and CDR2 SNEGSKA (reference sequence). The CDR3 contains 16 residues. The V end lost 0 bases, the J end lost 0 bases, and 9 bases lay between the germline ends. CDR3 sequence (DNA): TGCAGTGCTAGAGATTCAGGGCTCTCCTATAATTCACCCCTCCACTTT. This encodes CSARDSGLSYNSPLHF.

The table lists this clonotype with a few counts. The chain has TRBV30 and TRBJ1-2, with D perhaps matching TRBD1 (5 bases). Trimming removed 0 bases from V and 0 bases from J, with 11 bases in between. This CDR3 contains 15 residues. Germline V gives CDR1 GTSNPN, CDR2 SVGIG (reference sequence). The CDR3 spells CAWSVTARTNYGYTF. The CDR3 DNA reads TGTGCCTGGAGTGTGACAGCCCGTACTAACTATGGCTACACCTTC.

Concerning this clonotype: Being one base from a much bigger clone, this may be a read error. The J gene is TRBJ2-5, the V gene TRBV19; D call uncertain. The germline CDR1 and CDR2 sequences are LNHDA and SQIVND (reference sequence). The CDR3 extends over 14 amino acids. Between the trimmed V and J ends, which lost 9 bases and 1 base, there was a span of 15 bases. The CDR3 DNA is TGTGCCAGCAGAGCGCTGATCAGCCAAGAGACCCAGTACTTC. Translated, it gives CASRALISQETQYF.

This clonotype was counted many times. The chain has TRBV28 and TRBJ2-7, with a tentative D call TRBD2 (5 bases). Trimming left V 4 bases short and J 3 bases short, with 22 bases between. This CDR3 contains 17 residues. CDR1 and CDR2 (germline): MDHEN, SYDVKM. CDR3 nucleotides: TGTGCCAGCAGTTCCCTGGGCGAGGGAGAGAAGGGCTACGAGCAGTACTTC. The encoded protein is CASSSLGEGEKGYEQYF.

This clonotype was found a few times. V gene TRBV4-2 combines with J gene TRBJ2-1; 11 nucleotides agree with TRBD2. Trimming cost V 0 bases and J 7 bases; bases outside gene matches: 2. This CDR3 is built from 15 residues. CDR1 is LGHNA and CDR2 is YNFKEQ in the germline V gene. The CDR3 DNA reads TGTGCCAGCAGCCAAGATCCTAGCGGGGGGAATGAGCAGTTCTTC. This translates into CASSQDPSGGNEQFF.

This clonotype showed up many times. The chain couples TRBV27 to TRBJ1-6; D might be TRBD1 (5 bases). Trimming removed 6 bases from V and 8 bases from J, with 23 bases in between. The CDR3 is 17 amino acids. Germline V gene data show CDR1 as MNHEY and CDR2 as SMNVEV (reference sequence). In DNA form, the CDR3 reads TGTGCCAGCAGGCCCGGGAGGGGCACCACCCGTTATTCACCCCTCCACTTT. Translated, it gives CASRPGRGTTRYSPLHF.

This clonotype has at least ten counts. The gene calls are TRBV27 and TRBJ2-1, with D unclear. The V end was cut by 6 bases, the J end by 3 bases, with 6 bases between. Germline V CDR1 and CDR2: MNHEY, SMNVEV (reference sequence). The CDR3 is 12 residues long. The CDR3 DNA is TGTGCCAGCAGACGTGGCTACAATGAGCAGTTCTTC. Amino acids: CASRRGYNEQFF.

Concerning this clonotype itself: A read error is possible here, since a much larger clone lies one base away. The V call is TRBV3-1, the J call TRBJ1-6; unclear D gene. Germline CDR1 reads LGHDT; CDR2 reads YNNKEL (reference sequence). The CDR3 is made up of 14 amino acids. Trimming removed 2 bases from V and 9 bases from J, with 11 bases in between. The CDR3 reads CASSQLGSSSPLHF. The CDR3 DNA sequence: TGTGCCAGCAGCCAACTGGGGAGTAGTTCACCCCTCCACTTT.

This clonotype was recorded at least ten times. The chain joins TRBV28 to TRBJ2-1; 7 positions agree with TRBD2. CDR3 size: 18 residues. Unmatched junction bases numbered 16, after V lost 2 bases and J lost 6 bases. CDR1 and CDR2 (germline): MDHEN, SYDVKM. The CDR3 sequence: CASSLPSSGTTKGNEQFF. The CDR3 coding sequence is TGTGCCAGCAGTTTACCATCCTCCGGGACTACTAAAGGCAATGAGCAGTTCTTC.

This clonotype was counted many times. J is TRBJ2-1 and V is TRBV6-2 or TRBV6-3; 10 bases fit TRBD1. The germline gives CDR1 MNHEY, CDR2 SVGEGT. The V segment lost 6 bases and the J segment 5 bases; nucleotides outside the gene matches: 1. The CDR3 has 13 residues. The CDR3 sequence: CASRGTGDNEQFF. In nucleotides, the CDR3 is TGTGCCAGCAGGGGGACAGGGGACAATGAGCAGTTCTTC.

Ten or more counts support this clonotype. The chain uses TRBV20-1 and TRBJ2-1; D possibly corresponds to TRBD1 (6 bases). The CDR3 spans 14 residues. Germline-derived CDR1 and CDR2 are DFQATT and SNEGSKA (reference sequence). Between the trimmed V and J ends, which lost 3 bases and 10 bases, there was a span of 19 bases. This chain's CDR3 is CSASLKEGVHEQFF. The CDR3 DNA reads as TGCAGTGCTAGCTTGAAAGAGGGGGTACACGAGCAGTTCTTC.

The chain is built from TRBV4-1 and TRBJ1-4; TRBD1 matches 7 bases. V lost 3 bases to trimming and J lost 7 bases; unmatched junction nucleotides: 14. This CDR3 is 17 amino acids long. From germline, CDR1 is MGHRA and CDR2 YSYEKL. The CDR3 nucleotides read TGCGCCAGCAGCCAGGGGGGCGGCAGGGGGAAAGGTGAAAAACTGTTTTTT. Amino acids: CASSQGGGRGKGEKLFF.

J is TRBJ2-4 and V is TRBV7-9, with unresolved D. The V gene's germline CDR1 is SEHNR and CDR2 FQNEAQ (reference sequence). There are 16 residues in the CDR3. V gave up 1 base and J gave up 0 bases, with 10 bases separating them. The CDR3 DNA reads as TGTGCCAGCAGCTTAGTAGCAGGTTTAGCCAAAAACATTCAGTACTTC. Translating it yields CASSLVAGLAKNIQYF. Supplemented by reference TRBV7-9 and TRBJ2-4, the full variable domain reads DTGVSQNPRHKITKRGQNVTFRCDPISEHNRLYWYRQTLGQGPEFLTYFQNEAQLEKSRLLSDRFSAERPKGSFSTLEIQRTEQGDSAMYLCASSLVAGLAKNIQYFGAGTRLSVL.

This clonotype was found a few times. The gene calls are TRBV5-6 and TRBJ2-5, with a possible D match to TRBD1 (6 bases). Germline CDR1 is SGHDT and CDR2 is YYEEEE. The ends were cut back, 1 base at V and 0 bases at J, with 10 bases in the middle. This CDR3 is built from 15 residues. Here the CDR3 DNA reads TGTGCCAGCAGCTTGAAGGGACAATACCAAGAGACCCAGTACTTC. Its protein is CASSLKGQYQETQYF.

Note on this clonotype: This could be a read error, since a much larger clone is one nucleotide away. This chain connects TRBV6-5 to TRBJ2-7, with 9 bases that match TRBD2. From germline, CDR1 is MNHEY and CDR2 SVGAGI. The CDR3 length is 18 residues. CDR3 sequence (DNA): TGTGCCGGCAGTTACTTCGGGACCAATAGCGGGAGTGTGTACGAGCAGTACTTC. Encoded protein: CAGSYFGTNSGSVYEQYF.

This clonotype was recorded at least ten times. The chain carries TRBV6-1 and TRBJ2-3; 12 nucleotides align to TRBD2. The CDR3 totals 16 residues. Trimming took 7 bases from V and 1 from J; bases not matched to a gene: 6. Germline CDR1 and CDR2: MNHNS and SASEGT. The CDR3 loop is CASNNRLAGGTDTQYF. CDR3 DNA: TGTGCCAGCAACAACAGACTAGCGGGGGGCACAGATACGCAGTATTTT.

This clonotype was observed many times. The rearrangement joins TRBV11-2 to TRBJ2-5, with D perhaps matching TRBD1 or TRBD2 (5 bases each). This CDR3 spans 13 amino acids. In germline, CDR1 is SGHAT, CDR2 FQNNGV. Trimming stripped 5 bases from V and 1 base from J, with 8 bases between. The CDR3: CASSLGVQETQYF. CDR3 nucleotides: TGTGCCAGCAGCCTGGGGGTCCAAGAGACCCAGTACTTC.

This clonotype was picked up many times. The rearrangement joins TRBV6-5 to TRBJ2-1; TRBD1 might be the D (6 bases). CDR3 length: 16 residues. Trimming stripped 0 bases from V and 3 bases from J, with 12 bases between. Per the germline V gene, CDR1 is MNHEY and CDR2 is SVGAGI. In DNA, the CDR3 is TGTGCCAGCAGTTACTCGACAGGTCGCTACTACAATGAGCAGTTCTTC. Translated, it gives CASSYSTGRYYNEQFF.